Reported below is one TCR beta chain. Its antigen is as yet unknown. TRB was amplified from around 250-500 ng of blood genomic DNA. Trimming removed 2 bases from V and 6 bases from J, with 11 bases in between. The CDR3 extends over 14 amino acids. CDR1 and CDR2 from the germline V gene are ENHRY and SYGVKD. These data belong to a study of T and B cells in COVID-19 patients. Study summary: Peripheral blood came from COVID-19 patients with active infection or after recovery. Study-wide results and limits: Few blood samples existed from mildly ill patients during symptoms or early in severe cases. In COVID-19 patients, T cell receptor beta variable and joining gene use was reportedly strongly skewed.

TRB rearrangements were amplified by multiplex PCR with BIOMED2 TRB-A/B primers. TCRdb re-called the multiplex PCR reads through MiXCR, storing one row per CDR3 protein. The sample has over 5,000 distinct CDR3 sequences, around 34% seen once. This receptor was identified in a human donor with active COVID-19. The V and J genes are TRBV10-3 and TRBJ2-1; tentatively, D is TRBD2 (6 bases). What was sequenced was blood. As DNA, the CDR3 is TGTGCCATCAGTGAGCGGCAGGGAGGCAATGAGCAGTTCTTC. It yields the protein CAISERQGGNEQFF.